These 8 T cell receptor beta chains were all obtained from the same sample, sequenced in a study of blood T cell repertoires in COVID-19. Here immunoSEQ multiplex PCR was the method, and the copy in TCRdb shows in-frame clones only, minus some. The table records about 150,000 clones, about four fifths of them present only once. The specimen sequenced was peripheral blood. The receptors were sampled from a woman aged 55-70 years with acute or convalescent COVID-19.

The V and J genes are TRBV10-2 and TRBJ1-6; tentative D call: TRBD1 (5 bases). The CDR3 runs to 14 residues. V lost 2 bases and J 10 bases, leaving 12 bases between the germline ends. Germline CDR1 is WSHSY and CDR2 is SAAADI. CDR3 sequence: CASSEGGARSPLHF. The CDR3 bases are TGCGCCAGCAGTGAGGGCGGGGCGAGGTCACCCCTCCACTTT.

This rearrangement joins TRBV5-4 to TRBJ2-3, with D unclear. Germline CDR1 is SGHNT and CDR2 is YYREEE (reference sequence). V was trimmed by 0 bases and J by 0 bases, leaving 5 bases between them. There are 14 residues in the CDR3. Written as DNA, the CDR3 is TGTGCCAGCAGCTTGGACCAGAGCACAGATACGCAGTATTTT. This codes for CASSLDQSTDTQYF.

The V and J genes are TRBV2 and TRBJ2-7, with 14 bases matching TRBD2. The CDR3 loop spans 13 amino acids. CDR1 and CDR2 from the germline V gene are SNHLY and FYNNEI. Trimming removed 9 bases from V and 4 bases from J; junction bases left unmatched: 2. CDR3 loop: CASGTSGGYEQYF. CDR3 in DNA: TGTGCCAGTGGGACTAGCGGGGGATACGAGCAGTACTTC.

The rearrangement uses TRBV7-2 and TRBJ2-1; tentative D call: TRBD2 (7 bases). This CDR3 comprises 13 residues. The ends were cut back, 3 bases at V and 10 bases at J, with 13 bases in the middle. Germline CDR1 SGHTA, CDR2 FQGNSA. The CDR3 loop is CASSLKGGVEQFF. The CDR3 DNA reads TGTGCCAGCAGCTTGAAGGGGGGGGTCGAGCAGTTCTTC.

CDR3 sequence (DNA): TGTGCCAGCAGCCAATCGAGGGACAGAGGCTACACCTTC. It codes for CASSQSRDRGYTF. V and J are TRBV16 and TRBJ1-2; 7 bases map to TRBD1. Trimming took 0 bases from V and 8 from J; bases not matched to a gene: 3. Germline V lookup: CDR1 KGHSY, CDR2 FQNENV. The CDR3 has 13 amino acids.

The rearrangement joins TRBV9 to TRBJ1-2; D is possibly TRBD1 (6 bases). Germline CDR1 reads SGDLS; CDR2 reads YYNGEE. The V end was cut by 5 bases, the J end by 0 bases, with 14 bases between. The CDR3 contains 15 residues. The CDR3 bases are TGTGCCAGCAGTAAAGGGGGTGTAGCTAACTATGGCTACACCTTC. Encoded protein: CASSKGGVANYGYTF.

This clone has only a few counts. The chain uses TRBV4-2 and TRBJ2-4; the D is unclear. The germline gives CDR1 LGHNA, CDR2 YNFKEQ. The CDR3 runs to 13 residues. Trimming cost V 1 base and J 4 bases, with 5 bases left between them. CDR3 sequence reads: CASSQAGKNIQYF. CDR3 bases: TGTGCCAGCAGCCAAGCCGGGAAAAACATTCAGTACTTC.

The genes are TRBV18 and TRBJ2-3; D is perhaps TRBD2 (6 bases). The CDR3 totals 14 residues. Trimming shortened V by 5 bases and J by 0 bases, and 9 bases separated the two germline ends. Germline V gives CDR1 KGHSH, CDR2 LQKENI. For the CDR3, the DNA is TGTGCCAGCTCAACCGGGACTAGCACAGATACGCAGTATTTT. Its protein product is CASSTGTSTDTQYF.